This T cell receptor (beta chain) was identified in a study of OX40 agonist ivuxolimab in advanced cancers. Regarding the study as a whole: The work left the antigen specificity of expanded peripheral T cells undetermined.

This clone was counted once. Its antigen is unknown. Germline V gene data show CDR1 as MNHNY and CDR2 as SVGAGI (reference sequence). The CDR3 loop spans 15 amino acids. Trimming left V 0 bases short and J 4 bases short, with 11 bases between. Sequenced by immunoSEQ multiplex PCR; TCRdb stores in-frame clones only, minus some. The table records nearly 95,000 clones, roughly 94% of them present only once. V gene TRBV6-6 combines with J gene TRBJ2-3, with TRBD2 as a possible D gene (6 bases). This TCR came from an adult with an advanced solid tumor such as melanoma, head and neck, liver or kidney cancer. This material consisted of CD4+ or CD8+ T cells sorted from blood, taken in a trial of the OX40 agonist ivuxolimab. DNA for the CDR3: TGTGCCAGCAGTTACTCGATGCTAGCGCCAGATACGCAGTATTTT. This gives the protein CASSYSMLAPDTQYF.